The present entry profiles one T cell receptor beta chain with its context. Its antigen is as yet unknown. The data stem from a study of long-term antiretroviral therapy in people with HIV. A minimum of one pre-ART and two post-ART PBMC samples existed for each donor. The assay used was immunoSEQ (version v3.0), run at survey level. The table came from immunoSEQ multiplex PCR; TCRdb's copy has only in-frame clones and leaves some out. This sample has roughly 40,000 clones; approximately 85% occur once, and the top ten carry about 5.7%. Study-level findings and limits: The repertoire was dominated at all time points by clones expanded before ART. Patients on ART gained diversity, which nonetheless stayed below transplant donor controls.

Germline loops: CDR1 LNHNV, CDR2 YYDKDF (reference sequence). V lost 5 bases, J lost 7 bases, and 12 bases lay in between. This CDR3 region has 14 residues. This chain joins TRBV15 and TRBJ1-6, with D unclear. This clonotype was obtained from a woman aged 50 to 60 with HIV. Here the sequenced sample was unsorted PBMCs, taken 3.1 years after starting antiretroviral therapy. The CDR3 coding sequence is TGTGCCACCAGCGCTCAAATTACAAATTCACCCCTCCACTTT. The encoded protein is CATSAQITNSPLHF. Using reference TRBV15 and TRBJ1-6 for the parts outside the CDR3, the full variable domain is DAMVIQNPRYQVTQFGKPVTLSCSQTLNHNVMYWYQQKSSQAPKLLFHYYDKDFNNEADTPDNFQSRRPNTSFCFLDIRSPGLGDTAMYLCATSAQITNSPLHFGNGTRLTVT.